The 26 T cell receptor beta chains listed next were all sequenced from one sample in a study of T cell responses to AZD1222 COVID-19 vaccine. Produced via immunoSEQ multiplex PCR; TCRdb's table is partial and in-frame only. The sample includes some 97,000 clones, 87% of them seen just once. The specimen comprised peripheral blood, sampled on day 0 of MenACWY control vaccination. The receptor set was obtained from an adult in good health.

The V gene is TRBV6-5, the J gene TRBJ1-1; D call uncertain. Trimming pared 5 bases from V and 10 bases from J, leaving 17 bases between. The CDR3 consists of 13 residues. Germline assignment: CDR1 MNHEY and CDR2 SVGAGI. The CDR3 is CASSHHSEGRAFF. The CDR3 DNA follows: TGTGCCAGCAGTCATCACTCGGAGGGAAGAGCTTTCTTT.

The J gene is TRBJ2-3, the V gene TRBV19, with 8 positions matching TRBD1. This CDR3 has 13 residues. Unmatched junction bases numbered 3, after V lost 4 bases and J lost 6 bases. The germline V gene encodes CDR1 LNHDA and CDR2 SQIVND (reference sequence). CDR3 DNA: TGTGCCAGTAGTAAATACAGGGGGGATACGCAGTATTTT. Translating gives CASSKYRGDTQYF.

This chain uses TRBV6-5 with TRBJ1-1; maybe TRBD1 (5 bases). Germline values: CDR1 MNHEY, CDR2 SVGAGI. This CDR3 is 14 amino acids long. V was trimmed by 4 bases and J by 5 bases, leaving 14 bases between them. The CDR3 coding sequence is TGTGCCAGCAGTTCGTGGCAGGAGGGGACTGAAGCTTTCTTT. This codes for CASSSWQEGTEAFF.

The rearrangement links TRBV7-2 to TRBJ2-7; D perhaps matches TRBD2 (6 bases). The CDR3 sequence is 15 residues long. Germline values: CDR1 SGHTA, CDR2 FQGNSA. V was trimmed by 0 bases and J by 1 base, leaving 10 bases between them. CDR3 loop: CASSLASGVSYEQYF. In nucleotides, the CDR3 is TGTGCCAGCAGCTTAGCTTCGGGGGTATCCTACGAGCAGTACTTC.

V gene TRBV5-5 combines with J gene TRBJ1-1; tentatively, D is TRBD1 (5 bases). In germline, CDR1 is SGHKS, CDR2 YYEKEE (reference sequence). The length of the CDR3 is 15 residues. V shed 0 bases and J shed 0 bases, with 9 bases lying between them. The CDR3 DNA follows: TGTGCCAGCAGCTTGGCGCCAGGGATGAACACTGAAGCTTTCTTT. It specifies CASSLAPGMNTEAFF.

There are a few counts of this clone. The CDR3, as DNA: TGTGCCAGCAGCTTAGATGGGGCAGGATTGTTCTTAGATGGCTACACCTTC. It codes for CASSLDGAGLFLDGYTF. This rearrangement joins TRBV7-2 to TRBJ1-2; perhaps TRBD1 as D (5 bases). The CDR3 contains 17 residues. Trimming removed 1 base at V and 6 bases at J, with 21 bases between. Germline V lookup: CDR1 SGHTA, CDR2 FQGNSA.

The DNA for the CDR3 is TGTGCCAGCAGCTTATTTGGGAGCGCGGGCACAGATACGCAGTATTTT. Translating it yields CASSLFGSAGTDTQYF. The chain links TRBV11-3 to TRBJ2-3; possibly TRBD2 for D (5 bases). V lost 2 bases to trimming and J lost 1 base, with 13 bases between them. CDR3 size: 16 residues. The germline V gene encodes CDR1 SGHNT and CDR2 YENEEA.

V usage is TRBV29-1 and J usage is TRBJ2-1; perhaps TRBD1 as D (5 bases). The CDR3 is 14 amino acids. Germline loops: CDR1 SQVTM, CDR2 ANQGSEA. With 4 bases removed from V and 1 base from J, the gap between germline ends came to 11 bases. Here the CDR3 reads CSVVRRESYNEQFF. In DNA, the CDR3 is TGCAGCGTTGTTCGCAGGGAATCCTACAATGAGCAGTTCTTC.

This rearrangement joins TRBV14 to TRBJ2-1; tentative D call: TRBD1 (6 bases). V gave up 2 bases and J gave up 0 bases, with 14 bases separating them. Germline V lookup: CDR1 SGHDN, CDR2 FVKESK. The CDR3 is made up of 17 amino acids. CDR3: CASSQTGWASSYNEQFF. The CDR3 nucleotides are TGTGCCAGCAGCCAAACAGGGTGGGCGAGCTCCTACAATGAGCAGTTCTTC.

This clone showed up just once. The chain recombines TRBV5-1 with TRBJ2-7; D gene uncertain. The V and J ends lost 0 bases and 7 bases respectively, with 14 bases between them. The CDR3 is made up of 14 amino acids. Germline CDR1 reads SGHRS; CDR2 reads YFSETQ. CDR3 DNA: TGCGCCAGCAGCTTGGGGGCGCCTCGAAGGGAGCAGTACTTC. The encoded protein is CASSLGAPRREQYF.

The chain uses TRBV7-2 and TRBJ2-2; D uncertain. The germline V gene encodes CDR1 SGHTA and CDR2 FQGNSA. Between the trimmed V and J ends, which lost 5 bases and 0 bases, there was a span of 7 bases. The CDR3 extends over 14 amino acids. The CDR3 DNA is TGTGCCAGCAGCCGGACGGCGAACACCGGGGAGCTGTTTTTT. Translated, it gives CASSRTANTGELFF.

CDR3: CASSPPTENTEAFF. For the CDR3, the DNA is TGTGCCAGCTCACCACCGACAGAGAACACTGAAGCTTTCTTT. The V gene is TRBV18, the J gene TRBJ1-1; tentatively, D is TRBD1 (5 bases). CDR1 is KGHSH and CDR2 is LQKENI in the germline V gene. The CDR3 spans 14 residues. V lost 0 bases to trimming and J lost 1 base, with 6 bases between them. Full variable domain (outside the CDR3, taken from reference TRBV18 and TRBJ1-1): NAGVMQNPRHLVRRRGQEARLRCSPMKGHSHVYWYRQLPEEGLKFMVYLQKENIIDESGMPKERFSAEFPKEGPSILRIQQVVRGDSAAYFCASSPPTENTEAFFGQGTRLTVV.

V usage is TRBV13 and J usage is TRBJ1-1; 8 positions agree with TRBD1. CDR1 is PRHDT, CDR2 FYEKMQ, per germline (reference sequence). The CDR3 is 14 amino acids. J lost 1 base, V lost 5 bases, and 3 bases had no gene match. In DNA form, the CDR3 reads TGTGCCAGCAGCCCAGGGGGCAGGAACACTGAAGCTTTCTTT. As protein: CASSPGGRNTEAFF. The complete variable domain, with remaining parts taken from reference TRBV13 and TRBJ1-1, reads AAGVIQSPRHLIKEKRETATLKCYPIPRHDTVYWYQQGPGQDPQFLISFYEKMQSDKGSIPDRFSAQQFSDYHSELNMSSLELGDSALYFCASSPGGRNTEAFFGQGTRLTVV.

This chain links TRBV10-3 with TRBJ1-5; unclear D gene. The CDR3 runs to 13 residues. Trimming shortened V by 6 bases and J by 0 bases, and 6 bases separated the two germline ends. The germline CDR1 and CDR2 sequences are ENHRY and SYGVKD. The CDR3 protein is CAISRYSNQPQHF. Here the CDR3 DNA reads TGTGCCATCAGCAGATATAGCAATCAGCCCCAGCATTTT.

This sequence joins TRBV5-3 and TRBJ2-3; D is perhaps TRBD2 (9 bases). TRBV5-3 is treated as an ORF (open reading frame) with a function not yet certain. The ends were cut back, 4 bases at V and 6 bases at J, with 36 bases in the middle. The CDR3 is 21 amino acids. Written as DNA, the CDR3 is TGTGCCAGAAGCACGGGCCCAACCGGACAGGGTGCAGCGGGAGGCAGTGATACGCAGTATTTT. Its protein is CARSTGPTGQGAAGGSDTQYF.

The chain couples TRBV6-2 or TRBV6-3 to TRBJ2-5, with TRBD1 matching 8 bases. V shed 5 bases and J 5 bases; nucleotides not matched to a gene: 7. The CDR3 runs to 14 residues. From germline, CDR1 is MNHEY and CDR2 SVGEGT. The chain's CDR3 is CASSRDRGAETQYF. The CDR3 bases are TGTGCCAGCAGTAGAGACAGGGGAGCGGAGACCCAGTACTTC.

The chain links TRBV7-2 to TRBJ1-5; TRBD1 matches 7 bases. Trimming took 7 bases from V and 3 from J; bases not matched to a gene: 12. Looked up from germline, CDR1 is SGHTA and CDR2 is FQGNSA. The CDR3 totals 16 residues. CDR3 DNA sequence: TGTGCCAGCACTGAACGGGGAGGGGGCCTCAATCAGCCCCAGCATTTT. The encoded protein is CASTERGGGLNQPQHF. Full variable domain (remainder filled in from reference TRBV7-2 and TRBJ1-5): GAGVSQSPSNKVTEKGKDVELRCDPISGHTALYWYRQSLGQGLEFLIYFQGNSAPDKSGLPSDRFSAERTGGSVSTLTIQRTQQEDSAVYLCASTERGGGLNQPQHFGDGTRLSIL.

The chain has TRBV28 and TRBJ1-2; D might be TRBD1 (6 bases). The CDR3 totals 11 residues. The V gene lost 6 bases and the J gene lost 4 bases, with 6 bases spanning the gap. Germline V CDR1 and CDR2: MDHEN, SYDVKM. The CDR3 reads CASRQGYGYTF. CDR3 DNA sequence: TGTGCCAGCAGACAGGGCTATGGCTACACCTTC.

This clone was seen a single time. The CDR3 nucleotides are TGTGCCAGCACTCACCCGCCTCGGGAGCAGTACTTC. This gives the protein CASTHPPREQYF. This rearrangement joins TRBV7-2 to TRBJ2-7; D gene unclear. Germline-derived CDR1 and CDR2 are SGHTA and FQGNSA. Trimming took 7 bases from V and 7 from J, leaving 14 bases between them. The CDR3 is 12 residues long.

The V call is TRBV19, the J call TRBJ1-2, with 9 bases aligning to TRBD1. Trimming removed 6 bases from V and 2 bases from J; junction bases left unmatched: 13. This CDR3 is 17 amino acids long. CDR1 and CDR2 (germline): LNHDA, SQIVND (reference sequence). In DNA, the CDR3 is TGTGCCAGTAGCCCCCTCCTCTGGGACAGGGAAAACTATGGCTACACCTTC. Translated: CASSPLLWDRENYGYTF.

V is TRBV19 and J is TRBJ2-1; 14 positions match TRBD2. Germline assignment: CDR1 LNHDA and CDR2 SQIVND (reference sequence). V was clipped by 5 bases and J by 6 bases; unmatched bases: 9. The CDR3 totals 17 residues. This chain's CDR3 is CASSGTSGRGDGNEQFF. Written as DNA, the CDR3 is TGTGCCAGTAGTGGGACTAGCGGGAGAGGGGATGGCAATGAGCAGTTCTTC.

The rearrangement links TRBV5-1 to TRBJ1-1; 11 bases fit TRBD1. Germline trimming cut 5 bases from V and 0 bases from J; bases unmatched to any gene: 6. Looked up from germline, CDR1 is SGHRS and CDR2 is YFSETQ. CDR3 length: 16 residues. Here the CDR3 reads CASREDRGLLNTEAFF. The CDR3 DNA sequence: TGCGCCAGCAGAGAGGACAGGGGGCTCTTGAACACTGAAGCTTTCTTT.

V usage is TRBV28 and J usage is TRBJ1-1, with TRBD1 as a possible D gene (6 bases). Germline V gives CDR1 MDHEN, CDR2 SYDVKM. V lost 6 bases to trimming and J lost 5 bases, with 13 bases between them. The CDR3 totals 13 residues. CDR3 DNA sequence: TGTGCCAGCAGCCTACAGGGTTCTACTGAAGCTTTCTTT. It codes for CASSLQGSTEAFF.

The rearrangement uses TRBV30 and TRBJ1-4; weak D call: TRBD1 (5 bases). The CDR3 is made up of 13 amino acids. V gave up 4 bases and J gave up 5 bases, with 11 bases separating them. The germline gives CDR1 GTSNPN, CDR2 SVGIG (reference sequence). As DNA, the CDR3 is TGTGCCTGGAAGACACGGGGGAATGAAAAACTGTTTTTT. It specifies CAWKTRGNEKLFF.

The chain joins TRBV4-3 to TRBJ2-3; TRBD2 matches at 12 bases. The J segment lost 6 bases and the V segment lost 4 bases, leaving 11 bases of the junction unmatched. Germline loops: CDR1 LGHNA, CDR2 YSLEER. The CDR3 has 17 amino acids. This chain's CDR3 is CASSPSPSGGAGDTQYF. In DNA, the CDR3 is TGCGCCAGCAGCCCCTCCCCTAGCGGGGGGGCCGGGGATACGCAGTATTTT.

The genes are TRBV7-9 and TRBJ2-7; tentative D call: TRBD2 (6 bases). Trimming stripped 5 bases from V and 5 bases from J, with 16 bases between. This CDR3 spans 14 amino acids. The germline V gene has CDR1 SEHNR and CDR2 FQNEAQ (reference sequence). In nucleotides, the CDR3 is TGTGCCAGCAGCCCGGGACTGGGCCGGGACGAGCAGTACTTC. This sequence encodes CASSPGLGRDEQYF.